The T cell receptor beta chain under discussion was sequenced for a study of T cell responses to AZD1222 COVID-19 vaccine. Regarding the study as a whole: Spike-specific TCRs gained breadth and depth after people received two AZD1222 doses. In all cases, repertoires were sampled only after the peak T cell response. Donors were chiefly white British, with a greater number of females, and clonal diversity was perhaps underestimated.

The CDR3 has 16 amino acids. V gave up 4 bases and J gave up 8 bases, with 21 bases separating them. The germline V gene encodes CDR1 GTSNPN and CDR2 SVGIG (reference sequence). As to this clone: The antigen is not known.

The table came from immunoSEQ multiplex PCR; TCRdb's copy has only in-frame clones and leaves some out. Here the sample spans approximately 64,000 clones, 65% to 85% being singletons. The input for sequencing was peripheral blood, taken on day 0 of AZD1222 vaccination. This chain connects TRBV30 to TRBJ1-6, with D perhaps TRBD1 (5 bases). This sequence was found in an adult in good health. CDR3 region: CAWKGISAGGDSPLHF. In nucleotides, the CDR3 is TGTGCCTGGAAGGGGATATCAGCGGGTGGTGATTCACCCCTCCACTTT. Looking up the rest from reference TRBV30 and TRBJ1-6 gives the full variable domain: SQTIHQWPATLVQPVGSPLSLECTVEGTSNPNLYWYRQAAGRGLQLLFYSVGIGQISSEVPQNLSASRPQDRQFILSSKKLLLSDSGFYLCAWKGISAGGDSPLHFGNGTRLTVT.